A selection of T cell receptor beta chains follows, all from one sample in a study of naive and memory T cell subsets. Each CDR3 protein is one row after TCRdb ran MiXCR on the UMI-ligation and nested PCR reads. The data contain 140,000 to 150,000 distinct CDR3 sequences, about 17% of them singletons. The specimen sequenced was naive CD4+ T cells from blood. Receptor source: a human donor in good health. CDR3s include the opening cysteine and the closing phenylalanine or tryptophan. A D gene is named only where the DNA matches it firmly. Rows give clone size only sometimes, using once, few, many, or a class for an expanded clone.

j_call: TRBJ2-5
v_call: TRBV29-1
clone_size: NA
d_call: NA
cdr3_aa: CSVERGGETQYF
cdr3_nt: TGCAGCGTTGAACGAGGGGGTGAGACCCAGTACTTC

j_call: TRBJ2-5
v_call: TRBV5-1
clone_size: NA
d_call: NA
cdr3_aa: CASSSGQTQYF
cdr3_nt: TGCGCCAGCAGCTCGGGACAGACCCAGTACTTC

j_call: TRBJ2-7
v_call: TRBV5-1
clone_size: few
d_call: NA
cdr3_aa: CASSLPGSGAYEQYF
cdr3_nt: TGCGCCAGCAGCTTACCGGGGAGCGGAGCCTACGAGCAGTACTTC

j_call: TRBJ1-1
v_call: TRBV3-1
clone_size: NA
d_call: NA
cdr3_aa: CASSQESQAFF
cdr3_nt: TGTGCCAGCAGCCAAGAGTCCCAGGCTTTCTTT

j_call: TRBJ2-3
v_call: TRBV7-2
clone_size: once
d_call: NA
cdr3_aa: CASKVAPGTDTQYF
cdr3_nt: TGTGCCAGCAAGGTAGCGCCAGGGACAGATACGCAGTATTTT

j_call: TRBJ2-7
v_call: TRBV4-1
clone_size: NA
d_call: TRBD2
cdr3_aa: CASSSRTSGTDEQYF
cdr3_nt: TGCGCCAGCAGCTCCCGTACTAGCGGGACCGACGAGCAGTACTTC

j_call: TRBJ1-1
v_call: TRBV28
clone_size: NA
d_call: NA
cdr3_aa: CASSSGSTEAFF
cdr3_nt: TGTGCCAGCAGTTCTGGTAGCACTGAAGCTTTCTTT

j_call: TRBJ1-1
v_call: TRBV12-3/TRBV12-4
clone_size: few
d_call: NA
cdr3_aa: CASKPRDGPAEAFF
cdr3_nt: TGTGCCAGCAAACCCCGGGACGGCCCCGCTGAAGCTTTCTTT

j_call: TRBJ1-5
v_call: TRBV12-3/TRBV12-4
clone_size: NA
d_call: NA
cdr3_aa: CASSLDGRNQPQHF
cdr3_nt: TGTGCCAGCAGTTTAGACGGGCGCAATCAGCCCCAGCATTTT

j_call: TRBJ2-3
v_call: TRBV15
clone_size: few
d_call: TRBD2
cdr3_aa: CATSTGLAGNTDTQYF
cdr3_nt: TGTGCCACCAGCACCGGACTAGCGGGAAACACAGATACGCAGTATTTT

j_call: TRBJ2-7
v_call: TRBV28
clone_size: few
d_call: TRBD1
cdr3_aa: CASSLGTGGGQYF
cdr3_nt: TGTGCCAGCAGTTTAGGGACAGGGGGCGGACAGTACTTC

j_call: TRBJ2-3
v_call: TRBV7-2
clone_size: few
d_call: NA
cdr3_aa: CASSFRRSSTDTQYF
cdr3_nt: TGTGCCAGCAGCTTTAGGCGCAGCTCCACAGATACGCAGTATTTT

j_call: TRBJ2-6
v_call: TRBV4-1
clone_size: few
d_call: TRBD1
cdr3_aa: CASSQAPSGTGGSGANVLTF
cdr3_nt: TGCGCCAGCAGCCAAGCACCTTCCGGGACAGGGGGCTCTGGGGCCAACGTCCTGACTTTC

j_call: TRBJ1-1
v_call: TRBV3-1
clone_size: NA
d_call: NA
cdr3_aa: CASSQVSNTEAFF
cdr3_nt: TGTGCCAGCAGCCAAGTTTCGAACACTGAAGCTTTCTTT

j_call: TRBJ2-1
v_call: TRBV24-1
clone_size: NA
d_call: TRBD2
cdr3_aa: CATSDFGTSDNEQFF
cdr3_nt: TGTGCCACCAGTGATTTTGGGACTAGCGACAATGAGCAGTTCTTC

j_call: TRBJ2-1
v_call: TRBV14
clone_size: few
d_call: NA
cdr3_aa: CASSQDLYYEQFF
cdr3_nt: TGTGCCAGCAGCCAAGATCTCTATTATGAGCAGTTCTTC

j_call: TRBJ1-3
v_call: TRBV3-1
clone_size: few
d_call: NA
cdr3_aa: CASSLRLSGNTIYF
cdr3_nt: TGTGCCAGCAGCCTGCGGCTCTCTGGAAACACCATATATTTT

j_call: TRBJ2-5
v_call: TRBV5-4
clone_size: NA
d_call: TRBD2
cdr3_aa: CASSLVGRWAASETSGRETQYF
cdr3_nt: TGTGCCAGCAGCTTGGTGGGACGGTGGGCAGCCTCCGAGACTAGCGGGAGAGAGACCCAGTACTTC

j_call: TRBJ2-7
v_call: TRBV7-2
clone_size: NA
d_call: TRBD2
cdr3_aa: CASSLLAGFAYEQYF
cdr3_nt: TGTGCCAGCAGCTTACTAGCGGGATTCGCCTACGAGCAGTACTTC

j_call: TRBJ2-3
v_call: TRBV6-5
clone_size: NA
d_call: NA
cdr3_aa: CASSRTPQGTQYF
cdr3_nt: TGTGCCAGCAGTCGGACCCCTCAGGGTACGCAGTATTTT

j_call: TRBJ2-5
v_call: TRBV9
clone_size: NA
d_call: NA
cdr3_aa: CASSVEGSQETQYF
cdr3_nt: TGTGCCAGCAGCGTAGAGGGGAGCCAAGAGACCCAGTACTTC

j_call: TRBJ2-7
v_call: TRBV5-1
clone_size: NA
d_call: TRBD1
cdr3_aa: CASSPSTGGTYEQYF
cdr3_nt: TGCGCCAGCAGCCCCTCGACAGGGGGGACCTACGAGCAGTACTTC

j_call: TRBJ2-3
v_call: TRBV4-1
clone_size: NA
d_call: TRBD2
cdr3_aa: CASSHIKRELGTDTQYF
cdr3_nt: TGCGCCAGCAGCCACATAAAGCGGGAGTTGGGGACAGATACGCAGTATTTT

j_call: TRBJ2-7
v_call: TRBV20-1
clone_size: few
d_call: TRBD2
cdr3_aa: CSARRGGKGYEQYF
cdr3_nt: TGCAGTGCTAGGCGGGGGGGTAAGGGCTACGAGCAGTACTTC

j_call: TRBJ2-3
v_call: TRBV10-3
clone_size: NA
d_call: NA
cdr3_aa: CAIGPGTDTQYF
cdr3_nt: TGTGCCATCGGGCCGGGCACAGATACGCAGTATTTT

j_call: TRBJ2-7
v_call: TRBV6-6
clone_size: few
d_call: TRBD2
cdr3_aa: CASSYPAFSSGTYEQYF
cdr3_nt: TGTGCCAGCAGTTACCCGGCTTTTTCTAGCGGAACCTACGAGCAGTACTTC

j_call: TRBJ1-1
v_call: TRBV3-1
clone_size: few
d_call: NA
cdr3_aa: CASEPRQTEAFF
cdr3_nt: TGTGCCAGCGAACCTAGACAGACTGAAGCTTTCTTT

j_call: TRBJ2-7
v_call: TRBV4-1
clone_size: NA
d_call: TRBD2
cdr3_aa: CASSQEKRERGWEQYF
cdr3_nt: TGCGCCAGCAGCCAGGAGAAGCGGGAGCGGGGTTGGGAGCAGTACTTC

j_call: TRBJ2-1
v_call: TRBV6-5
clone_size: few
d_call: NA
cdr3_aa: CASSSQDPSDEQFF
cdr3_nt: TGTGCCAGCAGTTCCCAGGACCCGTCGGATGAGCAGTTCTTC

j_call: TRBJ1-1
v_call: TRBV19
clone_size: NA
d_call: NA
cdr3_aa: CASRRHTEAFF
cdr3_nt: TGTGCCAGTAGAAGGCACACTGAAGCTTTCTTT

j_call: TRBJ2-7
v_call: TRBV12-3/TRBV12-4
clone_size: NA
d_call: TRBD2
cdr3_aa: CASSDQRGSYEQYF
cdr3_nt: TGTGCCAGCAGTGATCAGCGGGGCTCCTACGAGCAGTACTTC

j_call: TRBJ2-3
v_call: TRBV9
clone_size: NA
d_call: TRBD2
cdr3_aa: CASRRVGTSRGSSGRREDTQYF
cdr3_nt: TGTGCCAGCCGCCGGGTAGGGACCTCCCGAGGGTCTAGCGGGAGGAGAGAAGATACGCAGTATTTT

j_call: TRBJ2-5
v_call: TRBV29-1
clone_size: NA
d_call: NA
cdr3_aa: CSALLRETQYF
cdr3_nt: TGCAGCGCTCTTCTGCGGGAGACCCAGTACTTC

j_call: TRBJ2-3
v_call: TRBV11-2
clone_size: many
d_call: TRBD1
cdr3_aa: CASSAGGASTDTQYF
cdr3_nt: TGTGCCAGCAGCGCAGGGGGTGCGAGCACAGATACGCAGTATTTT

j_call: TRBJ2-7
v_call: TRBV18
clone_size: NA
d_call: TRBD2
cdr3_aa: CASFPGTSGSYEQYF
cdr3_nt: TGTGCCAGCTTTCCCGGGACTAGCGGATCCTACGAGCAGTACTTC

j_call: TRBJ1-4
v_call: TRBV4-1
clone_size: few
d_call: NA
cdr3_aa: CASSQRTASTNEKLFF
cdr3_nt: TGCGCCAGCAGCCAACGGACGGCTTCAACTAATGAAAAACTGTTTTTT

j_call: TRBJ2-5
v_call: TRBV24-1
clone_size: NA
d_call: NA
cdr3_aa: CATSEPGLGGETQYF
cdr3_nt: TGTGCCACCAGTGAACCGGGCCTCGGGGGCGAGACCCAGTACTTC